Listed here is a single TCR beta chain. Original processing notes: Estimated nucleated cell counts came from reference gene primer amplification. Clones were sequenced by immunoSEQ multiplex PCR, and TCRdb holds only the in-frame ones, with some missing. V, J and clone size are those of that table, while D and trimming were read from the DNA. The sample has 100,000 to 120,000 clones; roughly 80% are singletons. Between the trimmed V and J ends, which lost 4 bases and 8 bases, there was a span of 14 bases. This CDR3 region has 13 residues. Germline V lookup: CDR1 MDHEN, CDR2 SYDVKM. The sample originates from a study of blood T cell repertoires in COVID-19.

The TCR comes from a woman of 80 years or more with acute or convalescent COVID-19. What was sequenced was peripheral blood. V and J are TRBV28 and TRBJ1-2, with D maybe TRBD1 (5 bases). In nucleotides, the CDR3 is TGTGCCAGCAGTTCCCCGGGACTCCTCGGCTACACCTTC. Translating gives CASSSPGLLGYTF.